This TCR beta chain came from a study of T cell repertoires in cytomegalovirus infection. Study-level information: Public TCR beta signature analysis indicated the presence of both CMV infection and matching HLA type.

Each CDR3 protein gets one entry after TCRdb re-called the reads with MiXCR. The sample lists about 890,000 distinct CDR3 sequences; approximately 30% were seen once. There are many counts of this clonotype. Its specificity is not known. The CDR3 runs 15 residues. The V end was cut by 2 bases, the J end by 10 bases, with 18 bases between. Germline CDR1 SGHVS, CDR2 FQNEAQ. The receptor comes from a human donor in good health (CMV status not recorded). Some clones in this sample may be carry-over from other donors' samples. The sample here was cultured CD8+ T cells from PBMCs, taken from culture after CMV antigen stimulation. The chain couples TRBV7-8 to TRBJ2-1; tentative D call: TRBD2 (6 bases). The CDR3 bases are TGTGCCAGCAGCTTACTGCGCGGTAAGGAGGGGGAGCAGTTCTTC. The encoded protein is CASSLLRGKEGEQFF.